The clone carrying this TCR beta chain has ten or more counts. Its target is not known. These data come from a study of T cell repertoires in cytomegalovirus infection. Study summary: Selection of CMV epitopes for the study included recently identified HLA-C-restricted and well-studied HLA-B-restricted ones. Both a matching HLA type and CMV infection were indicated by public TCR beta signatures. Regarding the study as a whole: The response measured ex vivo was dominated by TCR beta clonotypes (HLA-C-restricted and CMV-specific).

From the reads, TCRdb called clonotypes with MiXCR, one entry per CDR3 protein. This sample has about 69,000 distinct CDR3 sequences, with about 29% found just once. Germline loops: CDR1 SGHVS, CDR2 FQNEAQ. There are 16 residues in the CDR3. J gave up 6 bases and V 5 bases, and 11 bases lay outside the gene matches. The sequence derives from a human donor in good health (CMV status not recorded). Some clones in this sample may be carry-over from other donors' samples. Sample: CD8+ T cells from cultured PBMCs, taken from culture after CMV antigen stimulation. The chain is built from TRBV7-8 and TRBJ2-1; 9 nucleotides match TRBD2. The CDR3 loop reads CASSPTLAGLPNEQFF. CDR3 bases: TGTGCCAGCAGCCCGACCCTAGCGGGGCTCCCCAATGAGCAGTTCTTC.